This TCR beta chain was found in a study of early T cells in non-severe SARS-CoV-2 infection. Looking at the study overall: Chains stayed unpaired after sequencing of bulk RNA from unsorted whole blood.

Points on this clonotype: As yet, its antigen is unknown.

The V and J ends lost 6 bases and 9 bases respectively, with 18 bases between them. Germline V gene data show CDR1 as MNHEY and CDR2 as SVGEGT. The CDR3 runs to 14 residues. Unique molecular identifiers (one per individual cDNA molecule) were attached. MiXCR was run by TCRdb on the 5' RACE reads, yielding one entry per CDR3 protein. The data hold about 56,000 distinct CDR3 sequences, with roughly 16% observed a single time. Study results and caveats: VDJdb matches were skewed toward anti-spike CD8 T cell responses.

Material: whole blood, obtained at baseline. The chain recombines TRBV6-2 or TRBV6-3 with TRBJ2-1, with D perhaps matching TRBD1 (6 bases). The clonotype was recovered from an adult who was a healthcare worker with PCR-confirmed SARS-CoV-2 infection or an uninfected control (not recorded which). The CDR3 DNA reads TGTGCCAGCAGGGCTACAGGGCGGTTAGCTGAGCAGTTCTTC. It yields the protein CASRATGRLAEQFF.